The clone carrying this T cell receptor beta chain came up once. This sample was included in a study of blood T cell repertoires in COVID-19. This CDR3 is built from 13 residues. Looked up from germline, CDR1 is SGHDT and CDR2 is YYEEEE. The V segment lost 1 base and the J segment 10 bases; nucleotides outside the gene matches: 4. Per the original data handling: Amplification from reference gene primers served as the basis for estimated nucleated cell counts. Data came from immunoSEQ multiplex PCR; TCRdb stores just in-frame clones and leaves some out. V and J calls and clone size come straight from that table; D and trimming were deduced from the DNA. Of around 320,000 clones in the sample, around 90% were seen once.

This chain links TRBV5-6 with TRBJ2-1; the match to TRBD2 covers 8 bases. Sequences were obtained from PBMCs or T cells enriched from blood (not recorded which). The receptor was isolated from a woman younger than 35 with acute COVID-19. CDR3 DNA sequence: TGTGCCAGCAGCTTGTCAAGCGGGGGCGAGCAGTTCTTC. Amino acids: CASSLSSGGEQFF. Drawing the rest from reference TRBV5-6 and TRBJ2-1, the complete variable domain is DAGVTQSPTHLIKTRGQQVTLRCSPKSGHDTVSWYQQALGQGPQFIFQYYEEEERQRGNFPDRFSGHQFPNYSSELNVNALLLGDSALYLCASSLSSGGEQFFGPGTRLTVL.